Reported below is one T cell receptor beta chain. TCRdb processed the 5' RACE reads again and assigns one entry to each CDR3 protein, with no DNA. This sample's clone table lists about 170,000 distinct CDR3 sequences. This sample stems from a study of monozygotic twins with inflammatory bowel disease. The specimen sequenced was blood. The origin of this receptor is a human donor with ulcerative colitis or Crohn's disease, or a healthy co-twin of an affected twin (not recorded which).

The CDR3 here is CATLISGNTDTQYF. This chain uses TRBV10-3 with TRBJ2-3; the D gene TCRdb calls, TRBD2, cannot be checked with no DNA. Germline lookup yields CDR1 ENHRY and CDR2 SYGVKD. The CDR3 covers 14 residues.